Reported below is one T cell receptor beta chain. Its antigen is undetermined. At the time of sampling, donors were nominally healthy, though unrecorded immune exposures were likely. These data are taken from a study of cytomegalovirus exposure and HLA in healthy donors. Study results and caveats: HLA restriction was apparent for most CMV-associated TCR beta chains in a later analysis. Some V segments, TRBV6-2 and TRBV6-3 among them, were indistinguishable and were therefore excluded. Common viral pathogens seemed to be connected with several of the most significant clusters, according to a later analysis.

This CDR3 has 12 residues. Trimming stripped 3 bases from V and 17 bases from J, with 16 bases between. Germline V CDR1 and CDR2: SEHNR, FQNEAQ (reference sequence). Primers included in the PCR were 60 Vbeta and 13 Jbeta primers. Sequencing was performed with immunoSEQ multiplex PCR; in TCRdb, only in-frame clones are kept and a portion is missing. This sample has roughly 150,000 clones, with under 70% found just once. The chain carries TRBV7-9 and TRBJ1-4, with D maybe TRBD1 (5 bases). This sequence was found in a man aged 30 to 39 in good health and CMV-seropositive. Sequenced input: PBMCs. The CDR3 loop is CASSFRGGEIFF. The CDR3 bases are TGTGCCAGCAGCTTTCGCGGGGGTGAAATTTTTTTT.